This note documents a single T cell receptor (beta chain) sequence. V was shortened by 7 bases and J by 4 bases, with 20 bases between the two germline ends. CDR3 length: 16 amino acids. Germline V CDR1 and CDR2: MGHRA, YSYEKL. The record originates from a study of memory CD4+ T cells and cytomegalovirus serostatus. Sequencing was performed with immunoSEQ multiplex PCR; in TCRdb, only in-frame clones are kept and a portion is missing. The table has tens of thousands of clones, 75% to 85% seen once. Single viable CD3+CD4+CD8-CD45RO+ cells were sorted as the memory CD4+ T cells. The receptor comes from an adult in good health and CMV-seronegative. Sequenced material: memory CD4+ T cells from blood. The V call is TRBV4-1, the J call TRBJ1-3; D is unresolved. The CDR3 DNA is TGCGCCAGCACCCGAGAGTGGGCCGCGGGAGGAAACACCATATATTTT. Translating it yields CASTREWAAGGNTIYF.